A selection of T cell receptor beta chains follows, all from one sample in a study of T cell responses to AZD1222 COVID-19 vaccine. Profiled with immunoSEQ multiplex PCR; TCRdb holds only in-frame clones, not every one. The sample yields some 110,000 clones, 92% seen once. The sequencing here drew on peripheral blood, taken on day 0 of AZD1222 vaccination. The receptor set was obtained from an adult in good health. CDR3s include the opening cysteine and the closing phenylalanine or tryptophan. D genes are given only for firm matches. Some rows have no size entry. The others give once, few or many, or a class for an expanded clone.

>TRBV5-1|TRBD1|few|TRBJ1-1
CASSLGTGDTEAFF
TGCGCCAGCAGCCTAGGGACAGGGGACACTGAAGCTTTCTTT
>TRBV4-1|NA|NA|TRBJ2-7
CASSQSRLGANEQYF
TGCGCCAGCAGCCAAAGTAGGTTGGGTGCGAACGAGCAGTACTTC
>TRBV5-1|NA|NA|TRBJ2-1
CASSLTTVNNEQFF
TGCGCCAGCAGTCTAACGACGGTAAACAATGAGCAGTTCTTC
>TRBV6-2/TRBV6-3|NA|NA|TRBJ1-4
CASSPEWATNEKLFF
TGTGCCAGCAGTCCCGAGTGGGCAACTAATGAAAAACTGTTTTTT
>TRBV27|NA|NA|TRBJ2-2
CASSLRQAGPGELFF
TGTGCCAGCAGTTTAAGGCAGGCGGGTCCCGGGGAGCTGTTTTTT
>TRBV7-3|NA|once|TRBJ2-2
CASSVNSGVTGELFF
TGTGCCAGCAGCGTGAATTCAGGGGTCACCGGGGAGCTGTTTTTT
>TRBV7-3|NA|few|TRBJ2-2
CASSPVTGPGELFF
TGTGCCAGCAGCCCCGTAACAGGGCCCGGGGAGCTGTTTTTT
>TRBV11-3|NA|NA|TRBJ2-1
CASSLAASAVDEQFF
TGTGCCAGCAGCTTAGCGGCCTCAGCGGTCGATGAGCAGTTCTTC
>TRBV6-5|TRBD1|NA|TRBJ1-1
CASTLQGTPFTEAFF
TGTGCCAGCACCCTACAGGGGACACCCTTTACTGAAGCTTTCTTT
>TRBV12-3/TRBV12-4|NA|NA|TRBJ2-3
CASSPHTDTQYF
TGTGCCAGCAGCCCCCACACAGATACGCAGTATTTT
>TRBV9|NA|NA|TRBJ2-1
CASSVAPLGGGDNEQFF
TGTGCCAGCAGCGTAGCCCCGTTGGGGGGAGGCGACAATGAGCAGTTCTTC
>TRBV9|NA|NA|TRBJ1-2
CASSVAQGPYGYTF
TGTGCCAGCAGCGTAGCTCAGGGCCCCTATGGCTACACCTTC
>TRBV12-3/TRBV12-4|NA|NA|TRBJ1-2
CASTLTPRGYTF
TGTGCCAGCACCCTAACCCCCCGTGGCTACACCTTC
>TRBV7-3|NA|NA|TRBJ1-1
CASSLQGGDTEAFF
TGTGCCAGCAGCTTACAGGGTGGGGACACTGAAGCTTTCTTT
>TRBV30|NA|NA|TRBJ1-3
CAWSRVSGNTIYF
TGTGCCTGGAGTCGGGTTTCTGGAAACACCATATATTTT
>TRBV11-2|TRBD2|NA|TRBJ2-3
CASRLGTSGYTDTQYF
TGTGCCAGCAGGTTGGGGACTAGCGGGTACACAGATACGCAGTATTTT
>TRBV7-9|NA|NA|TRBJ1-2
CASTLRGDGYTF
TGTGCCAGCACCCTGAGGGGTGATGGCTACACCTTC
>TRBV18|NA|NA|TRBJ1-3
CASSPPVGGRGTIYF
TGTGCCAGCTCACCACCGGTGGGGGGAAGAGGCACCATATATTTT
>TRBV5-1|NA|NA|TRBJ2-3
CASRQTTDTQYF
TGCGCCAGCAGGCAGACCACAGATACGCAGTATTTT
>TRBV6-5|TRBD1|NA|TRBJ1-5
CATLSGTGGSQPQHF
TGTGCCACCCTTTCCGGGACAGGGGGCTCTCAGCCCCAGCATTTT
>TRBV18|NA|NA|TRBJ2-2
CASSPQSGLTGELFF
TGTGCCAGCTCACCACAATCGGGATTAACCGGGGAGCTGTTTTTT
>TRBV12-3/TRBV12-4|NA|once|TRBJ1-2
CASSQRGRDGYTF
TGTGCCAGCAGCCAACGGGGGCGCGATGGCTACACCTTC
>TRBV19|TRBD1|NA|TRBJ2-2
CASSVPGTGNTGELFF
TGTGCCAGTAGTGTCCCCGGGACAGGGAACACCGGGGAGCTGTTTTTT
>TRBV11-2|NA|NA|TRBJ1-1
CASSYRRAPMNTEAFF
TGTGCCAGCAGCTACAGGAGGGCACCTATGAACACTGAAGCTTTCTTT
>TRBV10-2|NA|NA|TRBJ2-5
CASSESTGGTQYF
TGCGCCAGCAGTGAGTCTACAGGAGGGACCCAGTACTTC
>TRBV11-2|NA|NA|TRBJ2-7
CASSLAGGSYEQYF
TGTGCCAGCAGCTTAGCGGGCGGCTCCTACGAGCAGTACTTC
>TRBV5-1|NA|NA|TRBJ1-4
CASSYQGPLNEKLFF
TGCGCCAGCAGCTATCAGGGGCCCCTTAATGAAAAACTGTTTTTT
>TRBV2|NA|NA|TRBJ1-1
CASTQDYNTEAFF
TGTGCCAGCACACAAGACTACAACACTGAAGCTTTCTTT
>TRBV3-1/TRBV3-2|NA|NA|TRBJ1-2
CASRGGGLARGYTF
TGTGCCAGCAGGGGAGGGGGGCTTGCGAGAGGCTACACCTTC
>TRBV30|NA|once|TRBJ1-5
CAWSVAVSNQPQHF
TGTGCCTGGAGTGTTGCGGTAAGCAATCAGCCCCAGCATTTT
>TRBV6-1|NA|NA|TRBJ2-2
CASSEGGTSNTGELFF
TGTGCCAGCAGTGAGGGGGGAACTTCGAACACCGGGGAGCTGTTTTTT
>TRBV10-1|NA|NA|TRBJ2-7
CASSEGYEQYF
TGCGCCAGCAGTGAAGGCTACGAGCAGTACTTC
>TRBV27|TRBD1|NA|TRBJ2-7
CASLGQGYEQYF
TGTGCCAGCTTAGGACAGGGTTACGAGCAGTACTTC
>TRBV27|NA|NA|TRBJ1-5
CASSYRANQPQHF
TGTGCCAGCAGTTACAGGGCCAATCAGCCCCAGCATTTT
>TRBV11-2|NA|NA|TRBJ1-1
CASSLESGNTEAFF
TGTGCCAGCAGCTTAGAGTCAGGGAACACTGAAGCTTTCTTT
>TRBV29-1|NA|NA|TRBJ1-2
CSVEGTAFNYGYTF
TGCAGCGTTGAAGGGACAGCCTTTAACTATGGCTACACCTTC
>TRBV5-4|NA|NA|TRBJ1-2
CASSWGGSSYTF
TGTGCCAGCAGCTGGGGGGGATCTAGCTACACCTTC
>TRBV29-1|NA|NA|TRBJ1-2
CSVGSSYGYTF
TGCAGCGTTGGGAGTTCCTATGGCTACACCTTC
>TRBV2|TRBD1|NA|TRBJ1-2
CASSPGQYSDGYTF
TGTGCCAGCAGTCCGGGACAGTACTCAGATGGCTACACCTTC
>TRBV18|NA|NA|TRBJ2-1
CASSPLTVTYNEQFF
TGTGCCAGCTCACCCCTGACAGTGACCTACAATGAGCAGTTCTTC
>TRBV12-3/TRBV12-4|NA|NA|TRBJ1-1
CASSLGTEAFF
TGTGCCAGCAGTTTGGGCACTGAAGCTTTCTTT
>TRBV3-1/TRBV3-2|NA|NA|TRBJ2-2
CATAANTGELFF
TGTGCCACAGCGGCCAACACCGGGGAGCTGTTTTTT
>TRBV3-1/TRBV3-2|NA|NA|TRBJ1-1
CASSPLVDRDTEAFF
TGTGCCAGCAGCCCCCTTGTGGACAGAGACACTGAAGCTTTCTTT
>TRBV29-1|NA|once|TRBJ1-1
CSVRDTEAFF
TGCAGCGTCCGGGACACTGAAGCTTTCTTT
>TRBV28|TRBD1|NA|TRBJ2-5
CASRQGRETQYF
TGTGCCAGCAGACAGGGGCGAGAGACCCAGTACTTC